This TCR beta chain originates from a study of post-analysis software for immune sequencing data. Every TCR beta cDNA library bore unique molecular identifiers. TCRdb processed the PCR reads anew with MiXCR; each CDR3 protein has one entry. The table includes 600,000 to 750,000 distinct CDR3 sequences, approximately 59% detected once. As concerns this clonotype: Its antigen is still unknown.

Findings of the study overall: In multiple sclerosis, normalized Chao1 diversity was significantly below that of controls. Relative to controls, patients had five TRBV segments at higher frequency, with TRBV5-6, TRBV5-1 and TRBV20-1 among these. Clustering by F measure revealed strong co-clustering among samples prepared together in one batch.

CDR3 length: 12 amino acids. CDR1 and CDR2 from the germline V gene are MNHEY and SVGAGI. Trimming took off 6 bases at V and 6 bases at J, with 8 bases between the two ends. The chain couples TRBV6-5 to TRBJ2-2; D gene uncertain. Sequenced: blood. The origin of this receptor is a girl aged 2 to 10 with multiple sclerosis. DNA for the CDR3: TGTGCCAGCAGCCGATACCCCGGGGAGCTGTTTTTT. As protein: CASSRYPGELFF.